The table lists the clone carrying this T cell receptor beta chain with a few counts. Its antigen remains unknown. Hyperthyroidism had been newly diagnosed in patients aged 18 to 65, and its duration was under 2 months. The sample of blood was obtained at first hyperthyroidism diagnosis (before any ophthalmopathy symptoms). CDR1 is DFQATT, CDR2 SNEGSKA, per germline (reference sequence). The V end lost 1 base, the J end lost 10 bases, and 16 bases lay between the germline ends. There are 13 residues in the CDR3. This sample was taken from a study of T cells in Graves' hyperthyroidism and ophthalmopathy. General study results and limits: Most thyroid-expanded clonotypes above 0.001 were also found in blood.

Regions amplified from RNA transcripts were the TCR beta CDR3 regions. The TCR CDR3 was amplified in a first-round RT-PCR using the HTBI primer set. TCRdb reprocessed the multiplex PCR reads via MiXCR and lists one record per CDR3 protein. The profile shows fewer than 900,000 distinct CDR3 sequences, around 20% of them singletons. The chain uses TRBV20-1 and TRBJ1-1; the D gene is possibly TRBD1 (5 bases). The sequence derives from a woman between 45 and 65 years old with Graves' hyperthyroidism that later progressed to Graves' ophthalmopathy. Sequencing input: blood. CDR3 in amino acids: CSARGTGTIGAFF. CDR3 in DNA: TGCAGTGCTAGAGGGACGGGGACCATAGGAGCTTTCTTT.